This T cell receptor beta chain was recorded in a study of cytomegalovirus exposure and HLA in healthy donors. On this clone itself: Its target is not known.

The CDR3 is 15 amino acids. CDR1 is SGHAT, CDR2 FQNNGV, per germline. The ends lost 5 bases at V and 8 bases at J; junction bases unmatched: 11. In the PCR, 60 Vbeta and 13 Jbeta primers were used. Generated by immunoSEQ multiplex PCR, the TCRdb table keeps only in-frame clones and is missing some. Of under 200,000 clones listed, over 70% are singletons. Study-level points and caveats: Accurate prediction of HLA-A and HLA-B alleles (for most subjects) was reportedly achieved from TCR beta sequences. One later analysis reportedly identified an Asian-associated ancestry cluster that showed fewer N-insertions than the approximately 710-donor mean.

Sequencing was performed on PBMCs. The clonotype was recovered from a woman in her forties or fifties in good health and CMV-seropositive. The V gene is TRBV11-2, the J gene TRBJ1-4; the match to TRBD1 covers 7 bases. The CDR3 region has the DNA TGTGCCAGCAGCCTAAGACAGGGTACCAGCGAAAAACTGTTTTTT. The encoded protein is CASSLRQGTSEKLFF.